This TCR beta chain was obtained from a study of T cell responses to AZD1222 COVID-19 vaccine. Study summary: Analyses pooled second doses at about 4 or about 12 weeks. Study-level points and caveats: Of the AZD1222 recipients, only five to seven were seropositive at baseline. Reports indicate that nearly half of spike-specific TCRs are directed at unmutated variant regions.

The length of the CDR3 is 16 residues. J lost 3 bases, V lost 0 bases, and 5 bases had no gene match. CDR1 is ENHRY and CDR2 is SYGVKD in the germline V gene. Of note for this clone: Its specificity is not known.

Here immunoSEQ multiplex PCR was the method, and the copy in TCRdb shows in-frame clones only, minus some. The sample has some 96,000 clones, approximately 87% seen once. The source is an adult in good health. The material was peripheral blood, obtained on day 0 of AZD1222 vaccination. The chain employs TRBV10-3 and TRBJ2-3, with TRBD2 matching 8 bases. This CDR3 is CAISESDGGATDTQYF. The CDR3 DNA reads TGTGCCATCAGTGAGTCTGACGGGGGGGCGACAGATACGCAGTATTTT.